This T cell receptor beta chain was recovered during a study of PD-1 blockade in classical Hodgkin lymphoma. Turning to the study itself: Nivolumab dosed at 3 mg/kg went to patients intravenously every 2 weeks.

Profiling relied on immunoSEQ multiplex PCR, and the TCRdb table lists in-frame clones only, not all of them. In the table there are approximately 30,000 clones, about 72% of which are singletons. Time point noted: cycle 4 day 1 (C4D1), after 6 weeks of nivolumab. Every one of the patients relapsed after autologous stem cell transplantation (brentuximab vedotin exposure was variable). Complete response, partial response or progressive disease was recorded as best response. A word on this clone: No antigen is known for it.

Whole-study findings and limits: Why repertoires differed is undefined; disease activity or prior therapy possibly contributed.

The sequencing used peripheral blood mononuclear cells (PBMCs), collected before the fourth cycle of nivolumab. This receptor was obtained from a human donor with classical Hodgkin lymphoma.

In DNA, the CDR3 is TGCGCCAGCAGCTTGGGGCAGCCTACAACTAATGAAAAACTGTTTTTT. It specifies CASSLGQPTTNEKLFF. The J gene is TRBJ1-4, the V gene TRBV5-1; D is uncertain. This CDR3 is built from 16 residues. The V end was cut by 0 bases, the J end by 0 bases, with 9 bases between. Germline CDR1 is SGHRS and CDR2 is YFSETQ. The entire variable domain, with the rest obtained from reference TRBV5-1 and TRBJ1-4, is as follows: KAGVTQTPRYLIKTRGQQVTLSCSPISGHRSVSWYQQTPGQGLQFLFEYFSETQRNKGNFPGRFSGRQFSNSRSEMNVSTLELGDSALYLCASSLGQPTTNEKLFFGSGTQLSVL.